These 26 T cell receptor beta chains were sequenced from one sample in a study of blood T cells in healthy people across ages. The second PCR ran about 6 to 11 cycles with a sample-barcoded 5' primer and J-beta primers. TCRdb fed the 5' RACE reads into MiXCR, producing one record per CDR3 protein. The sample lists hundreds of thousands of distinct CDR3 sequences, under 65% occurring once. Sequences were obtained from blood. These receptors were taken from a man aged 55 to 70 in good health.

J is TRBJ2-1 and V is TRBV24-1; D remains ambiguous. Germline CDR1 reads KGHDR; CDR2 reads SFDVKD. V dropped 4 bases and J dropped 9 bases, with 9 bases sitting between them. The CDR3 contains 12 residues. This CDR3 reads CATSDPTSEQFF. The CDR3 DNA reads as TGTGCCACCAGTGACCCAACGAGTGAGCAGTTCTTC.

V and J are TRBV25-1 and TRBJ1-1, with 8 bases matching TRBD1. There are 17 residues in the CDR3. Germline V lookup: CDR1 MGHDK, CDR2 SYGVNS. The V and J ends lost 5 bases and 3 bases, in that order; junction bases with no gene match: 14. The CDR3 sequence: CASSHRQGLKWDTEAFF. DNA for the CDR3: TGTGCCAGCAGTCATCGACAGGGGCTAAAGTGGGACACTGAAGCTTTCTTT.

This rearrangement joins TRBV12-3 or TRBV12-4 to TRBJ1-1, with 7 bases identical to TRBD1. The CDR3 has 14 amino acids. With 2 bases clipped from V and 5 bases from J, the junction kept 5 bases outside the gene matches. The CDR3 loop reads CASSLRGGVTEAFF. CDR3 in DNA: TGTGCCAGCAGTTTAAGAGGGGGCGTTACTGAAGCTTTCTTT.

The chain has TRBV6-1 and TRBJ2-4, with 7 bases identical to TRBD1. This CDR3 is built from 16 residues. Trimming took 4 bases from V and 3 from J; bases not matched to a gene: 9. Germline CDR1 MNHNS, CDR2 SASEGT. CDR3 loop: CASSAIGQDGKNIQYF. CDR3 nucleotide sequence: TGTGCCAGCAGTGCCATCGGACAGGATGGCAAAAACATTCAGTACTTC.

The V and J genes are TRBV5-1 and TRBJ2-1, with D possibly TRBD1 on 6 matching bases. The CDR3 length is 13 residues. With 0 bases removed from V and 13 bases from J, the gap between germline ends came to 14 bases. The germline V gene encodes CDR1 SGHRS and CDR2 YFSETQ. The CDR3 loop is CASSLDRERDQFF. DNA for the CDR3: TGCGCCAGCAGCTTGGACAGGGAGAGGGACCAGTTCTTC.

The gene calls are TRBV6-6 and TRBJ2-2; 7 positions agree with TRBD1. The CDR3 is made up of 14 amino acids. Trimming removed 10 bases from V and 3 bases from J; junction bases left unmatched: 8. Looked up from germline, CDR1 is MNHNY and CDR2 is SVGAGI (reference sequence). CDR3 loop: CATRRQGDTGELFF. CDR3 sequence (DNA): TGTGCCACCAGACGACAGGGCGACACCGGGGAGCTGTTTTTT.

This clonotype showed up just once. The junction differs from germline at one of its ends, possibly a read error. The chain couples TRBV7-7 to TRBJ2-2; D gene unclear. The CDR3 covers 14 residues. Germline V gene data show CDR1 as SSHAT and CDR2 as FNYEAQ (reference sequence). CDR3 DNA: TGTGCCTGCAGCCCAAACGGTAACACCGGGGAGCTGTTTTTT. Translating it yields CACSPNGNTGELFF.

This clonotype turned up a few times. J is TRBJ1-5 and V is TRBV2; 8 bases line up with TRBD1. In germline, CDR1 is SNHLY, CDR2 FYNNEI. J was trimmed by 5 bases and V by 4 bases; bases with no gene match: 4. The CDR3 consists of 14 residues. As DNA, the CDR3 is TGTGCCAGCAGTGTCACAGGGGGTTATCAGCCCCAGCATTTT. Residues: CASSVTGGYQPQHF.

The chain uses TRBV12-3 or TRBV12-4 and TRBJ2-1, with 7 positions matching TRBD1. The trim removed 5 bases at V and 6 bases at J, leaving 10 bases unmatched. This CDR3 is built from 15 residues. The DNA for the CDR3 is TGTGCCAGCAGTCGAACAGAACAGGGGACCAATGAGCAGTTCTTC. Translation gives CASSRTEQGTNEQFF.

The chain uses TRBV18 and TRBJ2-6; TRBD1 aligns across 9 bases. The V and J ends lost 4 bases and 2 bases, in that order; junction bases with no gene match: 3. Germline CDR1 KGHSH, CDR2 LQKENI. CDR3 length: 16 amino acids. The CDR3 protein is CASSLQGAAGANVLTF. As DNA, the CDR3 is TGTGCCAGCTCACTACAGGGGGCGGCTGGGGCCAACGTCCTGACTTTC.

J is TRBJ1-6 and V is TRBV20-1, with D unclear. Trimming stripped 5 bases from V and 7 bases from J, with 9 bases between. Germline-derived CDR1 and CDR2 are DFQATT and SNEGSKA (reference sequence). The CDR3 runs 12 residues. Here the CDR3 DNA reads TGCAGTGCTCCTTCATTGAATTCACCCCTCCACTTT. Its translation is CSAPSLNSPLHF.

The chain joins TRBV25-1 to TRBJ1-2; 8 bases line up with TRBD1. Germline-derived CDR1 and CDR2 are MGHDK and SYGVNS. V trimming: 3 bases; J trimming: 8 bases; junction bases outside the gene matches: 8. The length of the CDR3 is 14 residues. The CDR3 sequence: CASSDPQGGGGYTF. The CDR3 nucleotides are TGTGCCAGCAGTGACCCACAGGGGGGCGGGGGCTACACCTTC.

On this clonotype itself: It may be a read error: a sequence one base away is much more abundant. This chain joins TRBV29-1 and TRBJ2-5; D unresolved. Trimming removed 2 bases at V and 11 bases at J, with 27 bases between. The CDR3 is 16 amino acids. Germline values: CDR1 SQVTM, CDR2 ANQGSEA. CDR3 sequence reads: CSVEYKAVGMGNEQYF. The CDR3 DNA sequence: TGCAGCGTTGAATACAAGGCGGTTGGAATGGGAAATGAGCAGTACTTC.

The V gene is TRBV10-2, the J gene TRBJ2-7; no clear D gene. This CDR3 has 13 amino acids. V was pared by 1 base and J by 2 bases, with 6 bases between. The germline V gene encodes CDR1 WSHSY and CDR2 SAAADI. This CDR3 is CASSEWLAYEQYF. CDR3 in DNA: TGCGCCAGCAGTGAGTGGCTAGCCTACGAGCAGTACTTC.

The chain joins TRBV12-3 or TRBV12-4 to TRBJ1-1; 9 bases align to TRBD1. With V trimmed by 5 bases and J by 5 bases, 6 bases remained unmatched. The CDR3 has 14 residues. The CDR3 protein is CASSPRQGGTEAFF. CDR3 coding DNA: TGTGCCAGCAGTCCCAGACAGGGGGGAACTGAAGCTTTCTTT.

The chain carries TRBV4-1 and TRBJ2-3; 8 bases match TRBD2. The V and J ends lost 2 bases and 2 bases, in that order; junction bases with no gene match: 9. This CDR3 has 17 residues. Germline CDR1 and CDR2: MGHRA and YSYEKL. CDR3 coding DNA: TGCGCCAGCAGCCAACTGCGAGCGGGGGAGGACACAGATACGCAGTATTTT. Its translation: CASSQLRAGEDTDTQYF.

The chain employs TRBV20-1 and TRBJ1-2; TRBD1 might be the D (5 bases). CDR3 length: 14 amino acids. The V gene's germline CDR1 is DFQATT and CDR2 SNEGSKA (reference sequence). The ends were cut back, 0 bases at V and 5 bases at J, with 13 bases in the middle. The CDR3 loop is CSARDRTRLYGYTF. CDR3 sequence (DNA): TGCAGTGCTAGAGATCGGACACGGCTATATGGCTACACCTTC.

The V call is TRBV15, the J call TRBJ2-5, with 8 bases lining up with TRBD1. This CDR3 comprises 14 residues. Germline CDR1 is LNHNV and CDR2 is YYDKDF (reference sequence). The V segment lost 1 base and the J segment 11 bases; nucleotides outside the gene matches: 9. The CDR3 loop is CATSRVQGAGEQYF. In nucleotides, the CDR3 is TGTGCCACCAGCAGAGTCCAGGGGGCGGGTGAGCAGTACTTC.

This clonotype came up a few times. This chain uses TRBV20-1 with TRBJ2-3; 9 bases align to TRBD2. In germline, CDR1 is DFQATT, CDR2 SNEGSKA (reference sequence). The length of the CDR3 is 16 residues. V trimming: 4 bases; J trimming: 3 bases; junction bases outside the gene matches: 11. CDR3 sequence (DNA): TGCAGTGCTAATAGCGGGGGCCCGATGGGGACAGATACGCAGTATTTT. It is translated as CSANSGGPMGTDTQYF.

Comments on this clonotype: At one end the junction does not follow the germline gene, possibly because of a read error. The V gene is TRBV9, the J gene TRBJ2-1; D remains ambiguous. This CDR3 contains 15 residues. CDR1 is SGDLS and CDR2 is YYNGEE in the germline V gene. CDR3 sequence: CASSVGSISCNEQFF. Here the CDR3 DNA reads TGTGCCAGCAGCGTAGGCAGTATTTCCTGCAATGAGCAGTTCTTC.

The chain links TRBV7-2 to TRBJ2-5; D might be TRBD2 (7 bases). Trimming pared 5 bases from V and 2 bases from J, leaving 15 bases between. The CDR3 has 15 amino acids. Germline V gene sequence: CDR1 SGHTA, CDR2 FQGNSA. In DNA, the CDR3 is TGTGCCAGCAGCGAGGGGGGGGGATTTCAAGAGACCCAGTACTTC. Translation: CASSEGGGFQETQYF.

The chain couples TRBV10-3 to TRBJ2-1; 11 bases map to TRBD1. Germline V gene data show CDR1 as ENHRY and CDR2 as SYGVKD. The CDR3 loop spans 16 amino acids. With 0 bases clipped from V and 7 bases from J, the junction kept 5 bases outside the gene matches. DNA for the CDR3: TGTGCCATCAGTGAGTCGGGGACAGGGGGGGAAAATGAGCAGTTCTTC. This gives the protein CAISESGTGGENEQFF.

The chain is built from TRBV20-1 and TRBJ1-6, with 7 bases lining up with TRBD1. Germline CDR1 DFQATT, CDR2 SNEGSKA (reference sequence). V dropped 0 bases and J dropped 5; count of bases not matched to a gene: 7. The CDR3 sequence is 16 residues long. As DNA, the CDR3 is TGCAGTGCTAGAGATCTGAGGGGGCCCCATAATTCACCCCTCCACTTT. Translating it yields CSARDLRGPHNSPLHF.

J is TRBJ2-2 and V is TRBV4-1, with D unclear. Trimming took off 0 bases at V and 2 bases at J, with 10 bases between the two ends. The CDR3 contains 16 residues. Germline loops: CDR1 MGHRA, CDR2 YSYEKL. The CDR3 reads CASSQEMAGNTGELFF. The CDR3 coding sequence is TGCGCCAGCAGCCAAGAAATGGCAGGAAACACCGGGGAGCTGTTTTTT.

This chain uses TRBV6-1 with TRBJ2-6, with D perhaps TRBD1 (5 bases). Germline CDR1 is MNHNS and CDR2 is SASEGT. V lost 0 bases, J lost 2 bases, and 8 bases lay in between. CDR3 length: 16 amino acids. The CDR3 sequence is CASSEAQGPGANVLTF. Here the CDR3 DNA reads TGTGCCAGCAGTGAAGCCCAGGGCCCTGGGGCCAACGTCCTGACTTTC.

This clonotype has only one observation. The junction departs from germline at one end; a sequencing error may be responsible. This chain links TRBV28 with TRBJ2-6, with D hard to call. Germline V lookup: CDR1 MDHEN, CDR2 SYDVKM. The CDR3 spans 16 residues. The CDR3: CTSRGPSVSGANVLTF. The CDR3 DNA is TGTACCAGCAGAGGCCCCAGCGTCTCTGGGGCCAACGTCCTGACTTTC.